The 15 T cell receptor beta chains listed next were all sequenced from one sample in a study of blood T cell repertoires in COVID-19. The table came from immunoSEQ multiplex PCR; TCRdb's copy has only in-frame clones and leaves some out. The table includes roughly 210,000 clones, around 84% detected once. Sequencing input: peripheral blood. Source of these receptors: a woman aged 80 or older with COVID-19, enrolled during active disease.

The chain has TRBV6-5 and TRBJ1-1; TRBD1 might be the D (6 bases). Trimming shortened V by 5 bases and J by 6 bases, and 19 bases separated the two germline ends. This CDR3 comprises 15 residues. Looked up from germline, CDR1 is MNHEY and CDR2 is SVGAGI. The DNA of the CDR3 is TGTGCCAGCAGTACCTACAGGGAACGGACCCCTGAAGCTTTCTTT. Its protein product is CASSTYRERTPEAFF.

V usage is TRBV18 and J usage is TRBJ2-7; 9 nucleotides align to TRBD1. J gave up 5 bases and V 6 bases, and 5 bases lay outside the gene matches. The CDR3 loop spans 13 amino acids. Germline V gene sequence: CDR1 KGHSH, CDR2 LQKENI. Here the CDR3 DNA reads TGTGCCAGCTCGGTGGGACAGGGTAACGAGCAGTACGTC. The encoded protein is CASSVGQGNEQYV.

This sequence joins TRBV28 and TRBJ2-3, with D possibly being TRBD2 (6 bases). V was pared by 3 bases and J by 4 bases, with 14 bases between. This CDR3 spans 15 amino acids. In germline, CDR1 is MDHEN, CDR2 SYDVKM. Here the CDR3 DNA reads TGTGCCAGCAGTTTCGGGCGGAGGGGCCCAGATACGCAGTATTTT. Protein: CASSFGRRGPDTQYF.

This clone was counted between two and nine times. This rearrangement joins TRBV5-1 to TRBJ1-2; tentative D call: TRBD1 (5 bases). Germline V CDR1 and CDR2: SGHRS, YFSETQ. The CDR3 runs 12 residues. V gave up 1 base and J gave up 6 bases, with 7 bases separating them. Here the CDR3 reads CASSLRGDGYTF. CDR3 nucleotide sequence: TGCGCCAGCAGCTTGCGGGGGGATGGCTACACCTTC.

J is TRBJ1-2 and V is TRBV5-1; no firm D call. V was clipped by 2 bases and J by 2 bases, with 10 bases between them. Germline V CDR1 and CDR2: SGHRS, YFSETQ. This CDR3 is 14 amino acids long. In DNA form, the CDR3 reads TGCGCCAGCAGCTTAACCAGTCCAAACTATGGCTACACCTTC. It specifies CASSLTSPNYGYTF.

The chain recombines TRBV3-1 (or the pseudogene TRBV3-2) with TRBJ1-5, with 7 positions matching TRBD1. V was clipped by 0 bases and J by 3 bases; unmatched bases: 8. The germline V gene encodes CDR1 LGHDT and CDR2 YNNKEL (reference sequence). The CDR3 runs 17 residues. The CDR3 reads CASSQDIGTAYNQPQHF. DNA for the CDR3: TGTGCCAGCAGCCAAGATATAGGGACAGCATACAATCAGCCCCAGCATTTT.

The rearrangement joins TRBV5-1 to TRBJ2-7, with TRBD1 matching 10 bases. V lost 4 bases to trimming and J lost 6 bases; unmatched junction nucleotides: 7. The CDR3 extends over 14 amino acids. CDR1 is SGHRS and CDR2 is YFSETQ in the germline V gene. The CDR3 DNA sequence: TGCGCCAGCAGCGAAGGGACAGGGGTTTTCGAGCAGTACTTC. As protein: CASSEGTGVFEQYF.

This chain connects TRBV2 to TRBJ2-5; D might be TRBD1 (5 bases). The CDR3 runs to 13 residues. Germline CDR1 is SNHLY and CDR2 is FYNNEI. Trimming removed 2 bases from V and 5 bases from J, with 9 bases in between. DNA for the CDR3: TGTGCCAGCAGTGAAAACAGGCCGGAGACCCAGTACTTC. Protein product: CASSENRPETQYF.

The chain couples TRBV12-3 or TRBV12-4 to TRBJ2-7, with a weak D call TRBD1 (5 bases). The CDR3 loop spans 12 amino acids. Trimming removed 6 bases at V and 6 bases at J, with 12 bases between. CDR3 loop: CASSLVGAEQYF. Written as DNA, the CDR3 is TGTGCCAGCAGCCTAGTAGGGGCCGAGCAGTACTTC.

The chain carries TRBV28 and TRBJ2-5, with D tentatively TRBD2 (6 bases). The CDR3 has 15 residues. The V gene lost 5 bases and the J gene lost 3 bases, with 16 bases spanning the gap. Germline values: CDR1 MDHEN, CDR2 SYDVKM. Here the CDR3 DNA reads TGTGCCAGCAGTCCCGTGTTTGCGGGGAAAGAGACCCAGTACTTC. Amino acid sequence: CASSPVFAGKETQYF.

This sequence joins TRBV12-3 or TRBV12-4 and TRBJ2-5; TRBD1 agrees at 8 bases. Losses at the gene ends were 7 bases for V and 5 bases for J; bases not matched to a gene: 6. The CDR3 sequence is 13 residues long. The CDR3 loop reads CASTPDRAETQYF. The CDR3 nucleotides read TGTGCCAGCACTCCGGACAGGGCCGAGACCCAGTACTTC.

The chain employs TRBV20-1 and TRBJ2-5; D is possibly TRBD1 (5 bases). Germline V gene data show CDR1 as DFQATT and CDR2 as SNEGSKA (reference sequence). V lost 6 bases and J lost 3, with 8 bases in between. This CDR3 region has 11 residues. As DNA, the CDR3 is TGCAGTGCGGGGCAGAAAGAGACCCAGTACTTC. This translates into CSAGQKETQYF.

This chain connects TRBV28 to TRBJ1-4; D is possibly TRBD1 (5 bases). Germline CDR1 MDHEN, CDR2 SYDVKM. CDR3 length: 15 residues. Trimming took off 5 bases at V and 0 bases at J, with 10 bases between the two ends. CDR3 residues: CASSLPGATNEKLFF. For the CDR3, the DNA is TGTGCCAGCAGTCTCCCGGGGGCAACTAATGAAAAACTGTTTTTT.

The chain is built from TRBV24-1 and TRBJ1-2; 12 bases fit TRBD1. The CDR3 sequence is 15 residues long. The trim removed 12 bases at V and 2 bases at J, leaving 9 bases unmatched. Germline V gives CDR1 KGHDR, CDR2 SFDVKD. The CDR3 is CARDRGQGRNYGYTF. As DNA, the CDR3 is TGTGCCCGGGACAGGGGGCAAGGTCGGAACTATGGCTACACCTTC.

The genes are TRBV6-5 and TRBJ1-3; D gene uncertain. The CDR3 totals 15 residues. Germline V gene data show CDR1 as MNHEY and CDR2 as SVGAGI. V was clipped by 7 bases and J by 4 bases, with 17 bases between them. The CDR3 is CASTTLRSSGNTIYF. The CDR3 region has the DNA TGTGCCAGCACCACCCTGAGGAGTTCCGGAAACACCATATATTTT.